Below, 17 T cell receptor beta chains from the same sample are listed, as sequenced in a study of blood T cell repertoires in COVID-19. TCRdb keeps only in-frame clones here, not all; method: immunoSEQ multiplex PCR. There are about 140,000 clones in the sample; approximately 80% occur only once, and 4.5% lies in the top ten. Input material: peripheral blood. The origin of the receptors is a woman at least 80 years old with active or convalescent COVID-19.

The CDR3 coding sequence is TGTGCCAGCAGCCAGGGACAGGGAGGCTACTATGGCTACACCTTC. Translated, it gives CASSQGQGGYYGYTF. V is TRBV4-2 and J is TRBJ1-2; TRBD1 matches at 9 bases. This CDR3 has 15 residues. Losses at the gene ends were 3 bases for V and 3 bases for J; bases not matched to a gene: 5. Germline V gene data show CDR1 as LGHNA and CDR2 as YNFKEQ.

This chain links TRBV7-8 with TRBJ1-1; 7 bases agree with TRBD1. The germline V gene encodes CDR1 SGHVS and CDR2 FQNEAQ. V was clipped by 4 bases and J by 0 bases; unmatched bases: 8. The CDR3 has 16 amino acids. This CDR3 reads CASSSHRTGVNTEAFF. In DNA, the CDR3 is TGTGCCAGCAGCTCTCATAGGACAGGAGTGAACACTGAAGCTTTCTTT.

The chain couples TRBV20-1 to TRBJ2-1, with TRBD2 identical over 9 bases. Germline lookup yields CDR1 DFQATT and CDR2 SNEGSKA (reference sequence). This CDR3 contains 15 residues. The ends lost 3 bases at V and 8 bases at J; junction bases unmatched: 11. In DNA form, the CDR3 reads TGCAGTGCTAGTCCTGCGGGGGGGCTTATTGATGAGCAGTTCTTC. It translates to CSASPAGGLIDEQFF.

The chain carries TRBV7-2 and TRBJ2-5; possibly TRBD2 for D (5 bases). Trimming removed 2 bases from V and 6 bases from J, with 16 bases in between. CDR3 size: 15 residues. CDR1 and CDR2 (germline): SGHTA, FQGNSA. The CDR3 DNA reads TGTGCCAGCAGCTTAATAGTCCTCGGGGTCAAGACCCAGTACTTC. It yields the protein CASSLIVLGVKTQYF.

This chain joins TRBV7-3 and TRBJ2-2; D is unclear. Deletions cut 0 bases from V and 7 bases from J, with 12 bases between. The CDR3 sequence is 15 residues long. Germline V gene sequence: CDR1 SGHTA, CDR2 FQGTGA. The CDR3 DNA is TGTGCCAGCAGCTTAACAGGCCTAGTAATCGGGGAGCTGTTTTTT. Translation: CASSLTGLVIGELFF.

The chain combines TRBV21-1 with TRBJ2-7; TRBD2, the table's D call, lacks a check against the DNA. TRBV21-1 has pseudogene status. The CDR3 loop spans 14 amino acids. CDR3 residues: CASSKILAGYEQYF. The DNA for the CDR3 is TGTGCCAGCAGCAAAATACTGGCGGGCTACGAGCAGTACTTC.

The rearrangement links TRBV7-9 to TRBJ1-4; D may be TRBD1 (5 bases). The V gene's germline CDR1 is SEHNR and CDR2 FQNEAQ (reference sequence). Trimming took off 5 bases at V and 0 bases at J, with 10 bases between the two ends. CDR3 length: 15 residues. CDR3: CASSIRGATNEKLFF. The CDR3 DNA sequence: TGTGCCAGCAGCATTAGGGGTGCAACTAATGAAAAACTGTTTTTT.

The chain combines TRBV7-6 with TRBJ1-6; D ambiguous. V lost 1 base to trimming and J lost 8 bases, with 15 bases between them. Germline V lookup: CDR1 SGHVS, CDR2 FNYEAQ. The CDR3 has 16 residues. CDR3 protein: CASSLDPIGSYSPLHF. The CDR3 region has the DNA TGTGCCAGCAGCTTAGACCCCATCGGGAGCTATTCACCCCTCCACTTT.

The J gene is TRBJ2-7, the V gene TRBV6-4, with D possibly being TRBD1 (6 bases). CDR3 length equals 14 residues. Germline assignment: CDR1 MRHNA and CDR2 SNTAGT. Trimming removed 3 bases at V and 3 bases at J, with 12 bases between. The CDR3 coding sequence is TGTGCCAGCAGTGAATGTGGACAGATCTACGAGCAGTACTTC. Translating gives CASSECGQIYEQYF.

The gene calls are TRBV27 and TRBJ2-3, with TRBD2 matching over 7 bases. J was trimmed by 7 bases and V by 8 bases; bases with no gene match: 33. This CDR3 has 21 residues. The germline CDR1 and CDR2 sequences are MNHEY and SMNVEV (reference sequence). DNA of the CDR3: TGTGCCAGCCAGACTACGTACGGTGGCGGGATAATGGGTGGCGGGGGTTATACGCAGTATTTT. Translated, it gives CASQTTYGGGIMGGGGYTQYF.

The CDR3 nucleotides are TGTGCCAGCAGCGCAGGACAGGGGGGAAACACCATATATTTT. This gives the protein CASSAGQGGNTIYF. The V call is TRBV7-9, the J call TRBJ1-3; 9 positions match TRBD1. The CDR3 runs 14 residues. With V trimmed by 5 bases and J by 4 bases, 3 bases remained unmatched. Germline CDR1 and CDR2: SEHNR and FQNEAQ (reference sequence).

The V and J genes are TRBV2 and TRBJ1-4; no clear D. CDR1 is SNHLY and CDR2 is FYNNEI in the germline V gene. V was pared by 6 bases and J by 0 bases, with 8 bases between. The length of the CDR3 is 14 residues. CDR3 in DNA: TGTGCCAGCAGCCACAGAGCAACTAATGAAAAACTGTTTTTT. It codes for CASSHRATNEKLFF.

The gene calls are TRBV19 and TRBJ2-1; possible D gene TRBD1, 5 bases. This CDR3 comprises 14 residues. V dropped 7 bases and J dropped 3 bases, with 13 bases sitting between them. CDR1 is LNHDA, CDR2 SQIVND, per germline (reference sequence). The chain's CDR3 is CASTKGKNYNEQFF. In DNA form, the CDR3 reads TGTGCCAGTACAAAGGGGAAAAACTACAATGAGCAGTTCTTC.

The genes are TRBV5-6 and TRBJ1-3, with 9 bases fitting TRBD1. Germline V CDR1 and CDR2: SGHDT, YYEEEE. V lost 3 bases and J lost 4; bases outside the gene matches: 5. The CDR3 loop spans 15 amino acids. In nucleotides, the CDR3 is TGTGCCAGCAGCTGGACAGGGGACCGAGGAAACACCATATATTTT. This codes for CASSWTGDRGNTIYF.

The chain links TRBV28 to TRBJ2-3; TRBD1 aligns across 9 bases. CDR1 and CDR2 from the germline V gene are MDHEN and SYDVKM. This CDR3 region has 16 residues. The V gene end was trimmed by 5 bases and the J gene end by 0 bases; junction bases not matched to a gene: 6. In DNA, the CDR3 is TGTGCCAGCAGTCCCTTCGGGACAGGGAGCACAGATACGCAGTATTTT. Residues: CASSPFGTGSTDTQYF.

The chain links TRBV19 to TRBJ2-1; a possible D gene is TRBD2 (6 bases). Germline V gene sequence: CDR1 LNHDA, CDR2 SQIVND (reference sequence). Trimming pared 3 bases from V and 3 bases from J, leaving 15 bases between. This CDR3 contains 16 residues. The CDR3 DNA reads TGTGCCAGTAGTATTTCAGTAAGGGGAGGCTACAATGAGCAGTTCTTC. This encodes CASSISVRGGYNEQFF.

The chain combines TRBV15 with TRBJ2-5, with D tentatively TRBD1 (5 bases). CDR3 size: 16 residues. Between the trimmed V and J ends, which lost 0 bases and 1 base, there was a span of 12 bases. Germline lookup yields CDR1 LNHNV and CDR2 YYDKDF (reference sequence). Here the CDR3 DNA reads TGTGCCACCAGCAGAGAGACCAGGACATTCCAAGAGACCCAGTACTTC. As protein: CATSRETRTFQETQYF.